The clone carrying this TCR beta chain was counted once. This sample is part of a study of T cell changes during pregnancy in multiple sclerosis. The V gene's germline CDR1 is GTSNPN and CDR2 SVGIG (reference sequence). The V end was cut by 0 bases, the J end by 4 bases, with 13 bases between. The CDR3 runs 15 residues. TCRdb's table, derived via immunoSEQ multiplex PCR, lists solely in-frame clones and lacks some. The top ten hold under 1% of the sample, which has 40,000 to 45,000 clones, roughly 85% seen once. Material: CD4+ T cells from peripheral blood mononuclear cells, obtained after pregnancy. The sequence was collected from a female donor with multiple sclerosis, enrolled in a pregnancy study. The rearrangement links TRBV30 to TRBJ1-5; perhaps TRBD1 as D (6 bases). In DNA, the CDR3 is TGTGCCTGGAGTGTAGGGGCAGGGACAAATCAGCCCCAGCATTTT. This translates into CAWSVGAGTNQPQHF. The entire variable domain, with the rest obtained from reference TRBV30 and TRBJ1-5, is as follows: SQTIHQWPATLVQPVGSPLSLECTVEGTSNPNLYWYRQAAGRGLQLLFYSVGIGQISSEVPQNLSASRPQDRQFILSSKKLLLSDSGFYLCAWSVGAGTNQPQHFGDGTRLSIL.